Presented here are 6 T cell receptor beta chains from one specimen sequenced in a study of blood T cell repertoires in COVID-19. Sequenced by immunoSEQ multiplex PCR; TCRdb stores in-frame clones only, minus some. This sample has more than 60,000 clones, with more than 90% found just once. Sequencing input: peripheral blood. The origin of the receptors is a woman aged 80 or over with active or convalescent COVID-19.

The chain has TRBV5-5 and TRBJ2-1; TRBD2 agrees at 8 bases. Germline assignment: CDR1 SGHKS and CDR2 YYEKEE (reference sequence). There are 15 residues in the CDR3. Trimming removed 4 bases from V and 4 bases from J; junction bases left unmatched: 7. Here the CDR3 reads CASSPPGLAYNEQFF. The CDR3 nucleotides read TGTGCCAGCAGCCCCCCCGGACTAGCTTACAATGAGCAGTTCTTC.

The chain joins TRBV27 to TRBJ2-2; 9 nucleotides agree with TRBD2. With 4 bases clipped from V and 0 bases from J, the junction kept 3 bases outside the gene matches. This CDR3 spans 16 amino acids. Germline CDR1 and CDR2: MNHEY and SMNVEV (reference sequence). CDR3 DNA sequence: TGTGCCAGCAGTTCCATAGCGGGAGCGAACACCGGGGAGCTGTTTTTT. Encoded protein: CASSSIAGANTGELFF.

This clone has only a few counts. The chain carries TRBV7-2 and TRBJ2-6; TRBD1 agrees at 8 bases. CDR1 is SGHTA and CDR2 is FQGNSA in the germline V gene. Trimming cost V 1 base and J 1 base; bases outside gene matches: 6. The CDR3 contains 18 residues. The CDR3 sequence is CASSLVARTGSGANVLTF. The CDR3 nucleotides are TGTGCCAGCAGCTTAGTTGCCCGGACAGGGTCTGGGGCCAACGTCCTGACTTTC. Filled out from reference TRBV7-2 and TRBJ2-6, the complete variable domain reads GAGVSQSPSNKVTEKGKDVELRCDPISGHTALYWYRQSLGQGLEFLIYFQGNSAPDKSGLPSDRFSAERTGGSVSTLTIQRTQQEDSAVYLCASSLVARTGSGANVLTFGAGSRLTVL.

The chain combines TRBV29-1 with TRBJ2-7; 14 positions match TRBD2. The V gene end was trimmed by 4 bases and the J gene end by 3 bases; junction bases not matched to a gene: 2. The CDR3 length is 14 residues. Germline CDR1 and CDR2: SQVTM and ANQGSEA. The CDR3 spells CSVGGLAGDYEQYF. The CDR3 DNA is TGCAGCGTTGGGGGACTAGCGGGGGACTACGAGCAGTACTTC.

The chain uses TRBV18 and TRBJ2-7, with 8 bases lining up with TRBD1. Looked up from germline, CDR1 is KGHSH and CDR2 is LQKENI. J gave up 3 bases and V 6 bases, and 7 bases lay outside the gene matches. There are 14 residues in the CDR3. The CDR3 spells CASSIKGQVYEQYF. The CDR3 DNA reads TGTGCCAGCTCGATTAAGGGACAGGTCTACGAGCAGTACTTC.

This chain uses TRBV18 with TRBJ2-7; 9 bases line up with TRBD2. Germline CDR1 and CDR2: KGHSH and LQKENI. V dropped 6 bases and J dropped 2; count of bases not matched to a gene: 5. The CDR3 extends over 14 amino acids. This chain's CDR3 is CASSERGATYEQYF. The DNA of the CDR3 is TGTGCCAGCTCCGAGCGGGGGGCTACCTACGAGCAGTACTTC.